This entry lists 11 T cell receptor beta chains sequenced from one sample in a study of T-cell reconstitution after alpha-beta-depleted transplantation in children. The TCRbeta library incorporated unique molecular identifiers. TCRdb reprocessed the PCR reads with MiXCR, giving one entry per CDR3 protein. This table holds around 960,000 distinct CDR3 sequences, about 30% found once. The specimen was PBMCs, mostly from graft donor cells, collected 360 days after TCRalphabeta/CD19-depleted stem cell transplant. These receptors all stem from a boy under two years old who had a stem cell transplant for SCID, so the T cells may come from the graft donor.

This clonotype was found a few times. This chain links TRBV12-3 or TRBV12-4 with TRBJ1-5; tentative D call: TRBD1 (6 bases). Trimming stripped 1 base from V and 6 bases from J, with 13 bases between. The CDR3 is 15 amino acids. The CDR3 protein is CASSLGSQGPQPQHF. The DNA for the CDR3 is TGTGCCAGCAGTTTAGGTAGTCAGGGGCCTCAGCCCCAGCATTTT.

The V and J genes are TRBV28 and TRBJ2-1; possibly TRBD2 for D (5 bases). Germline CDR1 is MDHEN and CDR2 is SYDVKM. This CDR3 has 15 amino acids. The V and J ends lost 5 bases and 2 bases respectively, with 13 bases between them. In nucleotides, the CDR3 is TGTGCCAGCAGTGCCGTAGCGCCTCCCTACAATGAGCAGTTCTTC. Translated: CASSAVAPPYNEQFF.

The rearrangement uses TRBV11-2 and TRBJ2-3, with a tentative D call TRBD1 (6 bases). This CDR3 region has 18 residues. Trimming shortened V by 2 bases and J by 3 bases, and 21 bases separated the two germline ends. Per the germline V gene, CDR1 is SGHAT and CDR2 is FQNNGV. The CDR3 loop reads CASSLRLGQGHSTDTQYF. CDR3 sequence (DNA): TGTGCCAGCAGCTTACGTTTAGGGCAGGGACATTCAACAGATACGCAGTATTTT.

This sequence joins TRBV5-1 and TRBJ1-1; 7 bases agree with TRBD1. Germline assignment: CDR1 SGHRS and CDR2 YFSETQ. Losses at the gene ends were 4 bases for V and 3 bases for J; bases not matched to a gene: 12. CDR3 length: 16 residues. The CDR3 DNA reads TGCGCCAGCAGCATGACAGGGCACGGCGTTTACACTGAAGCTTTCTTT. It translates to CASSMTGHGVYTEAFF.

This clonotype was seen only a few times. This sequence joins TRBV5-6 and TRBJ2-5, with D possibly called TRBD1 or TRBD2 (5 bases each). Germline V lookup: CDR1 SGHDT, CDR2 YYEEEE. The CDR3 consists of 15 residues. V lost 0 bases, J lost 3 bases, and 12 bases lay in between. CDR3: CASSLAAGAKETQYF. The DNA for the CDR3 is TGTGCCAGCAGCTTGGCAGCCGGGGCGAAAGAGACCCAGTACTTC.

The chain recombines TRBV11-1 with TRBJ2-1; 7 positions match TRBD1. V shed 4 bases, J shed 5 bases, and the junction held 8 bases outside the gene matches. CDR1 is SGHAT, CDR2 FQDESV, per germline (reference sequence). CDR3 length: 15 residues. As DNA, the CDR3 is TGTGCCAGCAGCTCCATGGGGACAGCCAACAATGAGCAGTTCTTC. Translating gives CASSSMGTANNEQFF.

J is TRBJ1-6 and V is TRBV6-1; the D gene is possibly TRBD1 (6 bases). The V end lost 6 bases, the J end lost 9 bases, and 21 bases lay between the germline ends. This CDR3 is built from 16 residues. The germline gives CDR1 MNHNS, CDR2 SASEGT. The CDR3 region is CASRARSGVITSPLHF. The CDR3 coding sequence is TGTGCCAGCAGGGCGAGGTCAGGGGTCATTACTTCACCCCTCCACTTT.

In this sample, this clonotype turned up a few times. This chain uses TRBV9 with TRBJ1-1; tentatively, D is TRBD1 (5 bases). Germline loops: CDR1 SGDLS, CDR2 YYNGEE. CDR3 size: 14 residues. Trimming shortened V by 3 bases and J by 1 base, and 10 bases separated the two germline ends. DNA of the CDR3: TGTGCCAGCAGCGCTGGCGGGGGGAACACTGAAGCTTTCTTT. It yields the protein CASSAGGGNTEAFF.

The chain carries TRBV29-1 and TRBJ2-5; D is possibly TRBD1 (6 bases). Germline CDR1 and CDR2: SQVTM and ANQGSEA. The CDR3 runs 12 residues. V was pared by 6 bases and J by 5 bases, with 13 bases between. The CDR3 bases are TGCAGCGTCCGTCCTGACAGGGAGACCCAGTACTTC. This sequence encodes CSVRPDRETQYF. Full variable domain (outside the CDR3, taken from reference TRBV29-1 and TRBJ2-5): SAVISQKPSRDICQRGTSLTIQCQVDSQVTMMFWYRQQPGQSLTLIATANQGSEATYESGFVIDKFPISRPNLTFSTLTVSNMSPEDSSIYLCSVRPDRETQYFGPGTRLLVL.

The rearrangement joins TRBV11-2 to TRBJ2-3; 11 bases are shared with TRBD1. Looked up from germline, CDR1 is SGHAT and CDR2 is FQNNGV. J gave up 4 bases and V 5 bases, and 8 bases lay outside the gene matches. This CDR3 has 16 residues. The CDR3 DNA follows: TGTGCCAGCAGCCAAACTCCGGGACAGGGGGCAGATACGCAGTATTTT. Translation gives CASSQTPGQGADTQYF.

In this sample, this clonotype turned up a few times. This chain connects TRBV10-3 to TRBJ1-1, with D hard to call. This CDR3 contains 14 residues. Germline V CDR1 and CDR2: ENHRY, SYGVKD. Trimming shortened V by 0 bases and J by 4 bases, and 9 bases separated the two germline ends. The chain's CDR3 is CAISESSERTEAFF. In DNA form, the CDR3 reads TGTGCCATCAGTGAGTCGAGCGAGCGCACTGAAGCTTTCTTT.